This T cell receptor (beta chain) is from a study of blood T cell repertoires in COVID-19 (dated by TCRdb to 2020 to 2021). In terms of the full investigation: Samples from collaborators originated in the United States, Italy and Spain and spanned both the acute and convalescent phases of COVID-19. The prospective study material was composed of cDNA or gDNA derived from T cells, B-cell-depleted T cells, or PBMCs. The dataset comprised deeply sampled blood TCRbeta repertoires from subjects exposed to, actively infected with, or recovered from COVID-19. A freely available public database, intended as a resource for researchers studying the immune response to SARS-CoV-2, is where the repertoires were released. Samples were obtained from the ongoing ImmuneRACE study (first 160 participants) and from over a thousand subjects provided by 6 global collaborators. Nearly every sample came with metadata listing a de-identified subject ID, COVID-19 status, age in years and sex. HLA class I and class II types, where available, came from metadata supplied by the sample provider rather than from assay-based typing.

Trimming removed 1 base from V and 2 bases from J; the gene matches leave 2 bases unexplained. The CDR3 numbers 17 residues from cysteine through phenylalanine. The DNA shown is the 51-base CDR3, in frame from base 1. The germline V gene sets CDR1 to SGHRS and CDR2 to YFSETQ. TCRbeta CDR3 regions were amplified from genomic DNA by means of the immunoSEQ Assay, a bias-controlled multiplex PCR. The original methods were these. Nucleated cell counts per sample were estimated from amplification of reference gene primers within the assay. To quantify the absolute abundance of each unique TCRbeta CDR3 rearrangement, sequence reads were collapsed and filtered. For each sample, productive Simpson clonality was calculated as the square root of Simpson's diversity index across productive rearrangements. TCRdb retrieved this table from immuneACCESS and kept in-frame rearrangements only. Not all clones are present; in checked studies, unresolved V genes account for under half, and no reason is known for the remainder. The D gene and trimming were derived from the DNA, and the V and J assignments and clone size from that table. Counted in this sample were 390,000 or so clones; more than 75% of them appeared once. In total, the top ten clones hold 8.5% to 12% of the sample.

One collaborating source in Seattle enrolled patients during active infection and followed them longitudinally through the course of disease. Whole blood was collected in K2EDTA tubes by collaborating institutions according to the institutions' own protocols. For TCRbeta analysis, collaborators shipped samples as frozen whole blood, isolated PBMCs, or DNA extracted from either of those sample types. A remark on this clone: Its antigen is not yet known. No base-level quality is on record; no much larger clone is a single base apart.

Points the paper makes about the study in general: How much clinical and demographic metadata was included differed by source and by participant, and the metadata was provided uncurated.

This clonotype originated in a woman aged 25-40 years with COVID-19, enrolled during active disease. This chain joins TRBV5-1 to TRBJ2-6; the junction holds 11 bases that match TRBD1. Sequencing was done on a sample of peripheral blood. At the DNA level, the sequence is TGCGCCAGCAGCTTGTGGACAGGGGGCGCTGGGGCCAACGTCCTGACTTTC. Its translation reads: CASSLWTGGAGANVLTF. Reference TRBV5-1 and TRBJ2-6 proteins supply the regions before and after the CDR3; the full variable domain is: KAGVTQTPRYLIKTRGQQVTLSCSPISGHRSVSWYQQTPGQGLQFLFEYFSETQRNKGNFPGRFSGRQFSNSRSEMNVSTLELGDSALYLCASSLWTGGAGANVLTFGAGSRLTVL.